Presented here are 8 T cell receptor beta chains from one specimen sequenced in a study of T cells in women clearing cervical HPV infection. This table comes from immunoSEQ multiplex PCR, and its TCRdb copy is limited to in-frame clones, with some not included. The sample holds 30,000 to 35,000 clones. Input material: blood buffy coat. These receptors originate from a woman aged 18 to 69 with a cervical HPV16 infection that either progressed to CIN3+ or cleared (not recorded which).

A note on this clone: The read falls 3 residues short of the CDR3 end, and the missing part is taken from the germline J gene. The rearrangement uses TRBV30 and TRBJ1-1, with a possible D match to TRBD1 (6 bases). The CDR3 runs to 14 residues. V was clipped by 0 bases and J by 4 bases, with 12 bases between them. CDR1 GTSNPN and CDR2 SVGIG come from the germline V gene (reference sequence). The DNA read from the CDR3 is TGTGCCTGGAGTGTACTAGGGGGACGCACTGAA. It specifies CAWSVLGGRTE. The whole CDR3 reads CAWSVLGGRTEAFF.

On this clone itself: The DNA ends 3 residues before the CDR3 does, and the rest of the CDR3 is filled in from the germline J gene. The chain links TRBV30 to TRBJ1-2; 12 bases match TRBD1. The CDR3 is made up of 19 amino acids. Germline CDR1 is GTSNPN and CDR2 is SVGIG (reference sequence). J gave up 7 bases and V 2 bases, and 20 bases lay outside the gene matches. CDR3 amino acids: CAWSPPPGTGGLMIAGYTF. CDR3 DNA (partial): TGTGCCTGGAGTCCCCCGCCCGGGACAGGGGGCCTGATGATTGCTGGC.

Note on this clone: The CDR3 goes on 3 residues after the read ends, and that part is filled in from the germline J gene. The chain has TRBV11-2 and TRBJ2-7, with TRBD2 matching 12 bases. CDR1 is SGHAT and CDR2 is FQNNGV in the germline V gene. The CDR3 has 15 amino acids. The trim removed 1 base at V and 4 bases at J, leaving 2 bases unmatched. The CDR3 sequence is CASSLGGLAGYEQYF. The CDR3 DNA, read in part, is TGTGCCAGCAGCTTAGGAGGACTAGCGGGGTACGAG.

Of note for this clone: The read halts 3 residues ahead of the CDR3 end, with the missing end drawn from the germline J gene. V gene TRBV19 combines with J gene TRBJ2-1, with 7 positions matching TRBD1. The CDR3 spans 16 residues. Per germline, CDR1 LNHDA and CDR2 SQIVND (reference sequence). J was trimmed by 6 bases and V by 4 bases; bases with no gene match: 12. CDR3 DNA (partial): TGTGCCAGTAGTAGCCGACAGGGACGTTCGGGCAATGAG. Protein product: CASSSRQGRSGNE. The entire CDR3 reads CASSSRQGRSGNEQFF.

A note on this clone: The read falls 3 residues short of the CDR3 end, and the missing part is taken from the germline J gene. This chain joins TRBV11-2 and TRBJ2-5; a possible D gene is TRBD1 (5 bases). The germline gives CDR1 SGHAT, CDR2 FQNNGV. The germline V and J ends were trimmed by 6 bases and 5 bases, with 16 bases remaining between them. This CDR3 region has 14 residues. The CDR3 loop is CASSYTGSRETQYF. The sequenced CDR3 bases are TGTGCCAGCAGTTACACAGGTTCGAGGGAGACC.

A word on this clone: The read ends 3 residues shy of where the CDR3 ends; the end is completed using the germline J gene. The rearrangement links TRBV5-4 to TRBJ2-1; D might be TRBD1 or TRBD2, each matching 5 bases. Germline CDR1 SGHNT, CDR2 YYREEE (reference sequence). The CDR3 extends over 12 amino acids. Trimming took off 5 bases at V and 8 bases at J, with 11 bases between the two ends. The CDR3 here is CASSPQGDEQFF. Partial CDR3 DNA: TGTGCCAGCAGTCCTCAGGGAGATGAG.

Worth noting for this clone: The read ends 3 residues before the CDR3 terminus; that terminus is restored from the germline J gene. The chain uses TRBV27 and TRBJ2-3, with 8 bases matching TRBD2. The CDR3 sequence is 16 residues long. J lost 6 bases, V lost 0 bases, and 8 bases had no gene match. Looked up from germline, CDR1 is MNHEY and CDR2 is SMNVEV (reference sequence). The CDR3 bases that were read are TGTGCCAGCAGTTTATCCCTCCCGGGGGGGCTGGATACG. Its translation: CASSLSLPGGLDT. From start to end, the CDR3 is CASSLSLPGGLDTQYF.

As regards this clone: The read falls 3 residues short of the CDR3 end, and the missing part is taken from the germline J gene. The chain uses TRBV29-1 and TRBJ1-2; D remains unclear. This CDR3 region has 13 residues. Germline assignment: CDR1 SQVTM and CDR2 ANQGSEA. The V end lost 7 bases, the J end lost 2 bases, and 14 bases lay between the germline ends. The chain's CDR3 is CSALVAGNYGYTF. The CDR3 bases that were read are TGCAGCGCCCTCGTAGCGGGGAACTATGGC. Filled out from reference TRBV29-1 and TRBJ1-2, the complete variable domain reads SAVISQKPSRDICQRGTSLTIQCQVDSQVTMMFWYRQQPGQSLTLIATANQGSEATYESGFVIDKFPISRPNLTFSTLTVSNMSPEDSSIYLCSALVAGNYGYTFGSGTRLTVV.